This is a list of T cell receptor beta chains from one sample in a study of breast tumors, draining lymph nodes, adjacent tissues. One entry per CDR3 protein results from TCRdb running MiXCR on the multiplex PCR reads. Of over 150,000 distinct CDR3 sequences listed, 30% to 35% are singletons. Sequencing was carried out using axillary lymph node tissue. These TCRs come from a female donor with breast cancer. Some clones in this sample may be carry-over from other donors' samples. Each CDR3 is given without its conserved first and last residue. The order of the fields is V gene, CDR3 length, CDR3 protein.

v_gene: TRBV27; len: 11; CDR3aa: ASSLVEAGEQY
v_gene: TRBV12-3/TRBV12-4; len: 13; CDR3aa: ASSFRGATTGELF
v_gene: TRBV5-5; len: 17; CDR3aa: ASSLDEPSSGRGAYEQY
v_gene: TRBV20-1; len: 15; CDR3aa: SVLAGDRGRGQETQY
v_gene: TRBV7-3; len: 15; CDR3aa: ASSLTGLASSYNEQF
v_gene: TRBV20-1; len: 10; CDR3aa: SARESGSEQY
v_gene: TRBV11-2; len: 15; CDR3aa: ASRSTGGGSGQETQY
v_gene: TRBV29-1; len: 12; CDR3aa: SVIPIDSLYGYT
v_gene: TRBV30; len: 15; CDR3aa: AWSVRRGVRRSYEQY
v_gene: TRBV11-1; len: 13; CDR3aa: ASSLEAGAPGGQY
v_gene: TRBV4-1; len: 15; CDR3aa: ASSHRSTSGSADTQY
v_gene: TRBV5-1; len: 11; CDR3aa: ASSVDQKSPLH
v_gene: TRBV20-1; len: 15; CDR3aa: SARDLGGLAGSYEQY
v_gene: TRBV9; len: 13; CDR3aa: ASSADMWSGGEQY
v_gene: TRBV6-5; len: 11; CDR3aa: ASSVRPNTEAS
v_gene: TRBV5-8; len: 12; CDR3aa: ASSHRDRGSEQY
v_gene: TRBV2; len: 14; CDR3aa: ASSEALAGAADTQY
v_gene: TRBV6-5; len: 13; CDR3aa: ASSASAGPHSPLH
v_gene: TRBV7-2; len: 14; CDR3aa: ASSLAADRIYNEQF
v_gene: TRBV6-2/TRBV6-3; len: 11; CDR3aa: ASGSIEGDGYT
v_gene: TRBV2; len: 12; CDR3aa: ASSLDGVKGGNT
v_gene: TRBV11-3; len: 13; CDR3aa: ASSLPSGGGETQY
v_gene: TRBV9; len: 11; CDR3aa: ASSVQDNTEAF
v_gene: TRBV27; len: 13; CDR3aa: ASSLSGAGGNTTY
v_gene: TRBV7-3; len: 13; CDR3aa: ASSLVSGSTDTQY
v_gene: TRBV20-1; len: 11; CDR3aa: SAPGTGKNAQY
v_gene: TRBV6-2/TRBV6-3; len: 12; CDR3aa: ASSPGGGAGTQY
v_gene: TRBV12-3/TRBV12-4; len: 11; CDR3aa: ASSITTNEKLF
v_gene: TRBV29-1; len: 12; CDR3aa: SARTGGRTGELF
v_gene: TRBV7-2; len: 13; CDR3aa: ASSSGSSYNSPLH
v_gene: TRBV14; len: 10; CDR3aa: ASSRQVYEQF
v_gene: TRBV20-1; len: 16; CDR3aa: SATGTRRQGRGGETQY
v_gene: TRBV14; len: 11; CDR3aa: ASSPWGGNEQF
v_gene: TRBV7-3; len: 14; CDR3aa: ASSLIPGQRTGTQY
v_gene: TRBV14; len: 11; CDR3aa: ASGQGSYNEQF
v_gene: TRBV15; len: 14; CDR3aa: ATSRGGRVQPHGYT
v_gene: TRBV4-2; len: 16; CDR3aa: ASSQESGGAGPQETQY
v_gene: TRBV4-2; len: 13; CDR3aa: ASSQGVTGTYEQY
v_gene: TRBV20-1; len: 14; CDR3aa: SARGTGGATTDTQY
v_gene: TRBV18; len: 10; CDR3aa: ASSPPQETQY
v_gene: TRBV10-1; len: 13; CDR3aa: ASSDGQGGSYEQY
v_gene: TRBV19; len: 13; CDR3aa: ASNPPGQVWETQY
v_gene: TRBV20-1; len: 11; CDR3aa: SARPESNQPQH
v_gene: TRBV20-1; len: 10; CDR3aa: SAKGTVNEQF
v_gene: TRBV27; len: 11; CDR3aa: ASSLGPNYEQY
v_gene: TRBV12-5; len: 12; CDR3aa: ARAPIALNYEQY
v_gene: TRBV20-1; len: 12; CDR3aa: SGITTGVNTEAF
v_gene: TRBV3-1; len: 12; CDR3aa: ASSQGNRDETQY
v_gene: TRBV18; len: 12; CDR3aa: ASSPPFEGNEQF
v_gene: TRBV15; len: 16; CDR3aa: ATSSHVGKLAGGSEQY
v_gene: TRBV6-5; len: 12; CDR3aa: ASSHGRTYNEQF
v_gene: TRBV6-2/TRBV6-3; len: 11; CDR3aa: ASSPPGHYEQY
v_gene: TRBV3-1; len: 12; CDR3aa: ASSPEGQVYEQY
v_gene: TRBV28; len: 13; CDR3aa: ASSFPGGRGNTIY
v_gene: TRBV12-5; len: 15; CDR3aa: ASGSQRTSGGTDTQY
v_gene: TRBV27; len: 14; CDR3aa: ASSLNRQGGSYEQY
v_gene: TRBV19; len: 11; CDR3aa: ASNDGYDYGYT